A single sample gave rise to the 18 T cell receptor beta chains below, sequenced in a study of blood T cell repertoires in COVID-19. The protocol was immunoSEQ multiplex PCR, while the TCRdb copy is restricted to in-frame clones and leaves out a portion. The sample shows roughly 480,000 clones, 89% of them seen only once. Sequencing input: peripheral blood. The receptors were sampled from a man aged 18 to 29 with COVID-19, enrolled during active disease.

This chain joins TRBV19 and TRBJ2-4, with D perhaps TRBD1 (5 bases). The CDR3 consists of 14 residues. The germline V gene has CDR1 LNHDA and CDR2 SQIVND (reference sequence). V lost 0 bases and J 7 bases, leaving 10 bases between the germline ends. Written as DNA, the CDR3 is TGTGCCAGTAGTATAGACAGGGTTGCGAACATTCAGTACTTC. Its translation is CASSIDRVANIQYF.

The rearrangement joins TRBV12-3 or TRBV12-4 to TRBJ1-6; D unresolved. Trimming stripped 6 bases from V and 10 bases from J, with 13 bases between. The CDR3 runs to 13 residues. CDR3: CASSNQIKSPLHF. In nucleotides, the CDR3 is TGTGCCAGCAGCAATCAGATCAAATCACCCCTCCACTTT.

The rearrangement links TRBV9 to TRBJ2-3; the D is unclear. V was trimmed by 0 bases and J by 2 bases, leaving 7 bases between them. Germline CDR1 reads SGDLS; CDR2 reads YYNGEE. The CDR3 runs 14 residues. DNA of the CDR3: TGTGCCAGCAGCGTAGTGGCGGACACAGATACGCAGTATTTT. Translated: CASSVVADTDTQYF.

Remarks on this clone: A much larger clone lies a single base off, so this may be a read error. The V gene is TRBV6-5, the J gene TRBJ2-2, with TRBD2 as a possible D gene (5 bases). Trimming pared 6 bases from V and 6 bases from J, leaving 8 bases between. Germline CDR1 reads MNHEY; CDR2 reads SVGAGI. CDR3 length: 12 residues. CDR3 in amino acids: CASREDPGELFF. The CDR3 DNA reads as TGTGCCAGCAGGGAGGACCCCGGGGAGCTGTTTTTT.

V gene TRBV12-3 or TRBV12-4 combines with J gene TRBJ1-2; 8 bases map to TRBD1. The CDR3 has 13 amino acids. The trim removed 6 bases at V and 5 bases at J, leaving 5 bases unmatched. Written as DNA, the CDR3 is TGTGCCAGCAGCGCTCAGGGGGCGTATGGCTACACCTTC. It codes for CASSAQGAYGYTF.

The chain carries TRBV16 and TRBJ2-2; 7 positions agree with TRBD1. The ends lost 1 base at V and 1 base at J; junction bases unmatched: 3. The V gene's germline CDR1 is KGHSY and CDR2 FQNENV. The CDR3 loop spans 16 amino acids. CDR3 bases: TGTGCCAGCAGCCAATACAGGGGATTGAACACCGGGGAGCTGTTTTTT. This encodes CASSQYRGLNTGELFF.

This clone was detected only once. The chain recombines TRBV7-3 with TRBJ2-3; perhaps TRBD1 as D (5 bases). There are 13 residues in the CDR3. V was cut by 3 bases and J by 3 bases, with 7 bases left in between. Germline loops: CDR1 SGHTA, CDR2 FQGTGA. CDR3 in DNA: TGTGCCAGCAGCTTTCCAGGGACAGATACGCAGTATTTT. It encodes CASSFPGTDTQYF. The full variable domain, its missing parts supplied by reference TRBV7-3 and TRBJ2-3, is GAGVSQTPSNKVTEKGKYVELRCDPISGHTALYWYRQSLGQGPEFLIYFQGTGAADDSGLPNDRFFAVRPEGSVSTLKIQRTERGDSAVYLCASSFPGTDTQYFGPGTRLTVL.

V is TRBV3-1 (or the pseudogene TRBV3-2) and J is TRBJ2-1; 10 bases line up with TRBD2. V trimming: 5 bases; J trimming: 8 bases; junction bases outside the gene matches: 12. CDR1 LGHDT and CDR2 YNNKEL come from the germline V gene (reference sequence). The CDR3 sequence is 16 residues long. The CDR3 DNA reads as TGTGCCAGCAGCAGAATAGCGGGAGGTCTTGCCGATGAGCAGTTCTTC. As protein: CASSRIAGGLADEQFF.

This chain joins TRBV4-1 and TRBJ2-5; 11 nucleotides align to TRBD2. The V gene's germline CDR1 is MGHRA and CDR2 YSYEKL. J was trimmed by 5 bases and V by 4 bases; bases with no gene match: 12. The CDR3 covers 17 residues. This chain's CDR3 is CASSPQLAGGPGETQYF. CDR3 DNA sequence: TGCGCCAGCAGCCCACAATTAGCGGGAGGGCCGGGGGAGACCCAGTACTTC.

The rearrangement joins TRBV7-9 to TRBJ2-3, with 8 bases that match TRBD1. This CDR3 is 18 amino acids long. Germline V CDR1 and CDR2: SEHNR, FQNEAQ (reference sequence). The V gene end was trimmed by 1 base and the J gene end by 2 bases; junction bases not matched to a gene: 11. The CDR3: CASSLVVAGGITTDTQYF. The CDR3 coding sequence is TGTGCCAGCAGCTTAGTAGTCGCAGGGGGCATAACCACAGATACGCAGTATTTT.

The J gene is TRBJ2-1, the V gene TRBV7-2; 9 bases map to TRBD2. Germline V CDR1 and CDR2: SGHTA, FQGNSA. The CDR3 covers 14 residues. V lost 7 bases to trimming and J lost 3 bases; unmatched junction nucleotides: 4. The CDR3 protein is CASTTSGRYNEQFF. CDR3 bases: TGTGCCAGCACGACTAGCGGCCGCTACAATGAGCAGTTCTTC.

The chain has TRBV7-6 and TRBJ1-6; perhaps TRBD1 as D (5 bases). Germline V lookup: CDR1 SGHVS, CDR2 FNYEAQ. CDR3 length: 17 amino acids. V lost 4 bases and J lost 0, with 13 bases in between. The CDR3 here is CASSSGVGGSYNSPLHF. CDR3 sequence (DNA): TGTGCCAGCAGCTCTGGGGTCGGGGGCTCCTATAATTCACCCCTCCACTTT.

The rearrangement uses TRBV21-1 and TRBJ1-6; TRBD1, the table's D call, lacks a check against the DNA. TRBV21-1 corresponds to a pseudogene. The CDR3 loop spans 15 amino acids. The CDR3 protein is CASSKSGTFYSPLHF. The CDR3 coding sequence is TGTGCCAGCAGCAAGTCCGGGACATTTTATTCACCCCTCCACTTT.

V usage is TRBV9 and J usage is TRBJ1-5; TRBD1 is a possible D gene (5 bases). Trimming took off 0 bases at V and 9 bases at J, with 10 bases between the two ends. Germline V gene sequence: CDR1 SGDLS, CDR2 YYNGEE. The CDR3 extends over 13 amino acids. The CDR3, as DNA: TGTGCCAGCAGCGTAGATCTGGGGGGGCCCCAGCATTTT. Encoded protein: CASSVDLGGPQHF. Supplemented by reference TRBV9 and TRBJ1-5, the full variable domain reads DSGVTQTPKHLITATGQRVTLRCSPRSGDLSVYWYQQSLDQGLQFLIQYYNGEERAKGNILERFSAQQFPDLHSELNLSSLELGDSALYFCASSVDLGGPQHFGDGTRLSIL.

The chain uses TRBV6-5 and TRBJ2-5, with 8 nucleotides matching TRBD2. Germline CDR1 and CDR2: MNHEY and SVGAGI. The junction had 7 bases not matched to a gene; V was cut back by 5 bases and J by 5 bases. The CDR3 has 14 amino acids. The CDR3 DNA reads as TGTGCCAGCAGTACCACGGGGGGGCCGGAGACCCAGTACTTC. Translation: CASSTTGGPETQYF.

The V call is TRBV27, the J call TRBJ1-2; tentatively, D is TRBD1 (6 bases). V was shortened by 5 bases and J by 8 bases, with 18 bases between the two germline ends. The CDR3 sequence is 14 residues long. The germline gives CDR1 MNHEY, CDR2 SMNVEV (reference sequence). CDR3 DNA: TGTGCCAGCAGTATTCCTCCCATCAGGGGAGGCTACACCTTC. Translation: CASSIPPIRGGYTF.

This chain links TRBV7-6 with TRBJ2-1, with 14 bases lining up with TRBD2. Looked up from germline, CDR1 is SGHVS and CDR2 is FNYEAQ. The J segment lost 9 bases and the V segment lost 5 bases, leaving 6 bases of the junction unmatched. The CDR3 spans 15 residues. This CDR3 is CASSATSGGAGEQFF. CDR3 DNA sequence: TGTGCCAGCAGCGCGACTAGCGGGGGGGCCGGTGAGCAGTTCTTC.

DNA of the CDR3: TGTGCCAGCACTCCCAGTTCAGGGGAGACCCAGTACTTC. Its protein is CASTPSSGETQYF. V is TRBV6-5 and J is TRBJ2-5; TRBD1 might be the D (5 bases). Trimming took off 7 bases at V and 5 bases at J, with 14 bases between the two ends. The germline V gene encodes CDR1 MNHEY and CDR2 SVGAGI. This CDR3 is 13 amino acids long.